This T cell receptor (beta chain) emerged from a study of blood T cell repertoires in COVID-19. Study information: In each case, the material was cDNA or gDNA derived from T cells, B-cell-depleted T cells, or PBMCs.

Germline-derived CDR1 and CDR2 are LGHDT and YNNKEL (reference sequence). CDR3 length equals 15 residues. Trimming pared 0 bases from V and 4 bases from J, leaving 12 bases between. Only in-frame clones appear in the TCRdb table, and some are missing; sequencing was by immunoSEQ multiplex PCR. The table records roughly 400,000 clones, about 88% of them present only once. This clonotype originated in a woman between 18 and 29 years old who had been exposed to COVID-19. Sequenced: PBMCs or T cells enriched from blood (not recorded which). The chain couples TRBV3-1 (or the pseudogene TRBV3-2) to TRBJ1-2; D is uncertain. For the CDR3, the DNA is TGTGCCAGCAGCCAAGATATTGGCAGTTTCTATGGCTACACCTTC. Translated, it gives CASSQDIGSFYGYTF.